These 2 T cell receptor beta chains came from one sample sequenced in a study of long-term antiretroviral therapy in people with HIV. The authors ran the immunoSEQ assay, v3.0, at survey level. The method was immunoSEQ multiplex PCR; TCRdb's version includes in-frame clones alone and lacks a portion of them. The table shows 25,000 to 35,000 clones, with 85% to 90% occurring only once. The material was unsorted PBMCs, obtained 3.2 years before starting antiretroviral therapy. The receptors derive from a middle-aged man with HIV.

The rearrangement uses TRBV19 and TRBJ2-1; TRBD2 aligns across 9 bases. Germline trimming cut 1 base from V and 13 bases from J; bases unmatched to any gene: 14. This CDR3 has 16 residues. Germline V lookup: CDR1 LNHDA, CDR2 SQIVND (reference sequence). Here the CDR3 DNA reads TGTGCCAGTAGTATAGGAGGCAGCGGGAGGTTTTTGGATCAGTTCTTC. Its protein is CASSIGGSGRFLDQFF.

The chain carries TRBV19 and TRBJ2-3; TRBD2 might be the D (6 bases). The CDR3 consists of 15 residues. The V end lost 5 bases, the J end lost 1 base, and 13 bases lay between the germline ends. Germline V lookup: CDR1 LNHDA, CDR2 SQIVND (reference sequence). DNA of the CDR3: TGTGCCAGTAGTGTTCGGGGGACTCGCACAGATACGCAGTATTTT. It encodes CASSVRGTRTDTQYF.